Listed below are T cell receptor beta chains from one sample, sequenced in a study of regulatory T cells in long-lasting Graves disease. One entry per CDR3 protein results from TCRdb running MiXCR on the multiplex PCR reads. The table lists hundreds of thousands of distinct CDR3 sequences, about 32% of them singletons. The sequencing used peripheral blood mononuclear cells (PBMCs), collected when the disease was refractory, from a patient treated with antithyroid drugs. The receptors stem from a female donor with Graves disease. Both conserved end residues are part of each CDR3. The order of the fields is D gene, J gene, V gene, clone size, CDR3 protein, CDR3 DNA. D genes are given only for firm matches. Clone size is stated in some rows and not others, as once, few, many or a class when expanded.

>-|TRBJ1-2|TRBV5-1|few
CASSPTPGQQGNYGYTF
TGCGCCAGCAGCCCGACGCCCGGACAGCAGGGTAACTATGGCTACACCTTC
>-|TRBJ1-1|TRBV5-1|few
CASSLGRGAGEAFF
TGCGCCAGCAGCCTCGGAAGGGGGGCTGGTGAAGCTTTCTTT
>-|TRBJ2-7|TRBV19|-
CASSFETGPYEQYF
TGTGCCAGTAGTTTCGAGACTGGTCCCTACGAGCAGTACTTC
>TRBD2|TRBJ2-5|TRBV7-9|-
CASRRLAGPQETQYF
TGTGCCAGCAGACGACTAGCGGGACCTCAAGAGACCCAGTACTTC
>TRBD2|TRBJ2-7|TRBV6-1|many
CASNSGLAGDYEQYF
TGTGCCAGCAACTCGGGACTAGCGGGGGACTACGAGCAGTACTTC
>TRBD2|TRBJ2-2|TRBV11-2|few
CASSTGTSASGELFF
TGTGCCAGCAGTACCGGGACTAGCGCTTCCGGGGAGCTGTTTTTT
>TRBD2|TRBJ2-7|TRBV20-1|-
CSARMGLAGGEYF
TGCAGTGCTAGAATGGGACTAGCGGGAGGGGAGTACTTC
>-|TRBJ1-1|TRBV25-1|few
CASSESTLYLSSEAFF
TGTGCCAGCAGTGAATCTACTCTATACCTAAGCTCCGAAGCTTTCTTT
>-|TRBJ2-6|TRBV6-2/TRBV6-3|-
CASSEARAGGNSGANVLTF
TGTGCCAGCAGTGAAGCGAGGGCAGGGGGGAACTCTGGGGCCAACGTCCTGACTTTC
>TRBD2|TRBJ2-1|TRBV20-1|few
CSAILAASSYNEQFF
TGCAGTGCTATACTAGCGGCCAGCTCCTACAATGAGCAGTTCTTC
>-|TRBJ1-1|TRBV6-1|many
CASSELQGGAEAFF
TGTGCCAGCAGTGAATTGCAGGGAGGCGCTGAAGCTTTCTTT
>-|TRBJ1-1|TRBV11-3|few
CASSSRDGNTEAFF
TGTGCCAGCAGCTCCAGGGACGGAAACACTGAAGCTTTCTTT
>-|TRBJ1-1|TRBV2|many
CASSDQPGGEAFF
TGTGCCAGCAGTGACCAACCGGGGGGTGAAGCTTTCTTT
>-|TRBJ1-1|TRBV28|few
CASSQGPRTEAFF
TGTGCCAGCAGTCAAGGGCCACGCACTGAAGCTTTCTTT
>TRBD1|TRBJ2-7|TRBV12-3/TRBV12-4|many
CASSTNRGRVNEQYF
TGTGCCAGCAGTACGAACAGGGGGCGCGTCAACGAGCAGTACTTC
>TRBD1|TRBJ1-5|TRBV19|-
CASKGTGNSNQPQHF
TGTGCCAGTAAGGGGACAGGTAATAGCAATCAGCCCCAGCATTTT
>-|TRBJ1-1|TRBV12-3/TRBV12-4|-
CASSLEWGGRAFF
TGTGCCAGCAGTTTAGAATGGGGGGGTAGGGCTTTCTTT
>-|TRBJ2-7|TRBV5-1|-
CASTDSTEQYF
TGCGCCAGTACTGACTCGACAGAGCAGTACTTC
>-|TRBJ2-5|TRBV12-3/TRBV12-4|-
CASSDKIARRPQETQYF
TGTGCCAGCAGTGACAAAATAGCGAGACGGCCCCAAGAGACCCAGTACTTC
>-|TRBJ1-5|TRBV6-2/TRBV6-3|-
CASSEGLAADQPQHF
TGTGCCAGCAGTGAAGGGTTGGCAGCTGATCAGCCCCAGCATTTT
>-|TRBJ1-1|TRBV25-1|-
CASRGNGGGVLITEAFF
TGTGCCAGCAGAGGGAACGGAGGTGGGGTGCTGATAACTGAAGCTTTCTTT
>-|TRBJ2-2|TRBV27|few
CASSLSGAGELFF
TGTGCCAGCAGCTTAAGTGGGGCCGGGGAGCTGTTTTTT
>-|TRBJ2-5|TRBV20-1|-
CSAFDQTGYQETQYF
TGCAGTGCTTTTGACCAGACAGGATACCAAGAGACCCAGTACTTC
>-|TRBJ2-6|TRBV13|-
CASSLGGSPGANVLTF
TGTGCCAGCAGCTTAGGCGGCAGCCCTGGGGCCAACGTCCTGACTTTC
>TRBD2|TRBJ2-2|TRBV24-1|-
CATSDRTSGVNTGELFF
TGTGCCACCAGTGATAGGACTAGCGGAGTGAACACCGGGGAGCTGTTTTTT
>-|TRBJ1-1|TRBV3-1|few
CASSQVYGGAEAFF
TGTGCCAGCAGCCAAGTATACGGGGGGGCTGAAGCTTTCTTT
>TRBD1|TRBJ1-1|TRBV30|-
CAWSATGRGTEAFF
TGTGCCTGGAGTGCGACAGGGAGAGGGACTGAAGCTTTCTTT
>TRBD2|TRBJ2-5|TRBV20-1|-
CSAREEASGRAWETQYF
TGCAGTGCTAGAGAGGAGGCTAGCGGGAGGGCCTGGGAGACCCAGTACTTC
>TRBD1|TRBJ1-1|TRBV12-5|-
CASGLTLSGTGGNTEAFF
TGTGCTAGTGGTTTGACCTTATCCGGGACAGGGGGGAACACTGAAGCTTTCTTT
>TRBD1|TRBJ1-5|TRBV20-1|-
CSAGTGFGNQPQHF
TGCAGTGCGGGGACAGGTTTTGGCAATCAGCCCCAGCATTTT
>TRBD1|TRBJ1-1|TRBV19|-
CASIQTGEDTEAFF
TGTGCCAGTATCCAGACAGGGGAGGACACTGAAGCTTTCTTT
>TRBD2|TRBJ2-7|TRBV14|-
CASSHQNVGPGLGAHEQYF
TGTGCCAGCAGCCACCAAAATGTGGGTCCGGGACTAGGGGCGCACGAGCAGTACTTC
>-|TRBJ2-5|TRBV3-1|few
CASSQEGIEETQYF
TGTGCCAGCAGCCAAGAAGGAATTGAGGAGACCCAGTACTTC
>-|TRBJ1-1|TRBV29-1|-
CSVAFTEAFF
TGCAGCGTTGCATTCACTGAAGCTTTCTTT
>TRBD1|TRBJ2-4|TRBV27|few
CASSPRTGFAKNIQYF
TGTGCCAGCAGTCCGCGGACAGGGTTTGCCAAAAACATTCAGTACTTC
>TRBD2|TRBJ2-5|TRBV11-1|-
CASSNQLAGEETQYF
TGTGCCAGCAGCAACCAACTAGCGGGAGAAGAGACCCAGTACTTC
>-|TRBJ1-1|TRBV20-1|few
CSARLHMNTEAFF
TGCAGTGCTAGACTCCACATGAACACTGAAGCTTTCTTT
>TRBD2|TRBJ2-7|TRBV15|few
CATSRSGSSYEQYF
TGTGCCACCAGCAGGAGCGGGAGCTCCTACGAGCAGTACTTC
>TRBD2|TRBJ2-7|TRBV12-3/TRBV12-4|many
CASTKGGGISSYEQYF
TGTGCCAGCACCAAGGGCGGGGGGATTAGCTCCTACGAGCAGTACTTC
>-|TRBJ2-5|TRBV7-2|few
CASEPGTNTQETQYF
TGTGCCAGCGAACCGGGGACGAATACCCAAGAGACCCAGTACTTC
>-|TRBJ2-7|TRBV27|few
CASSLSVHYEQYF
TGTGCCAGCAGTTTATCGGTCCACTACGAGCAGTACTTC
>-|TRBJ1-1|TRBV20-1|few
CSAYRPTMNTEAFF
TGCAGTGCTTACCGACCGACCATGAACACTGAAGCTTTCTTT
>-|TRBJ2-6|TRBV12-3/TRBV12-4|-
CASRTYGANVLTF
TGTGCCAGCAGGACTTATGGGGCCAACGTCCTGACTTTC
>-|TRBJ1-2|TRBV12-3/TRBV12-4|-
CASSLNPGAYGYTF
TGTGCCAGCAGTTTAAACCCTGGGGCCTATGGCTACACCTTC
>-|TRBJ2-5|TRBV9|-
CASSVAGGVGTQYF
TGTGCCAGCAGCGTAGCGGGGGGCGTAGGGACCCAGTACTTC
>TRBD1|TRBJ2-7|TRBV6-1|many
CASSVRDSYEQYF
TGTGCCAGCAGTGTTCGGGACAGCTACGAGCAGTACTTC
>-|TRBJ1-1|TRBV6-1|few
CASSDARGDLWGIAEAFF
TGTGCCAGCAGTGACGCGAGGGGGGACCTCTGGGGAATCGCTGAAGCTTTCTTT
>-|TRBJ1-2|TRBV29-1|-
CSVDFNYGYTF
TGCAGCGTTGACTTTAACTATGGCTACACCTTC